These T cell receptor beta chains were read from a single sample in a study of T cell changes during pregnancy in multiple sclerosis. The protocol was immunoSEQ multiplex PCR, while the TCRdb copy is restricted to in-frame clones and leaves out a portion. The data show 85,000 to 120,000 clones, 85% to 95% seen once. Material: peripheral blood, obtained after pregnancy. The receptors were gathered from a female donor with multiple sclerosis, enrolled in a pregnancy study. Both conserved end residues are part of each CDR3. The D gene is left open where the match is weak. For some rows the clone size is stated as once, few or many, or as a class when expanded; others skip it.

CDR3nt: TGTGCCAGCATCGCCCAGGGGGTGCGCACTGAAGCTTTCTTT
CDR3aa: CASIAQGVRTEAFF
v_gene: TRBV28
j_gene: TRBJ1-1
d_gene: TRBD1
abundance: .

CDR3nt: TGCGCCAGCAGCCGGCTAGCGGGAGTGGGCACAGATACGCAGTATTTT
CDR3aa: CASSRLAGVGTDTQYF
v_gene: TRBV4-1
j_gene: TRBJ2-3
d_gene: TRBD2
abundance: .

CDR3nt: TGTGCCAGCAGGCAGACAGTTTATCCCGGCTACGAGCAGTACTTC
CDR3aa: CASRQTVYPGYEQYF
v_gene: TRBV2
j_gene: TRBJ2-7
d_gene: .
abundance: .

CDR3nt: TGTGCCAGCACCGACTGGGGAGCCCACGAGCAGTACTTC
CDR3aa: CASTDWGAHEQYF
v_gene: TRBV7-9
j_gene: TRBJ2-7
d_gene: .
abundance: .

CDR3nt: TGTGCCAGCAGGAGGACAATTCCGTTCAGCACTGAAGCTTTCTTT
CDR3aa: CASRRTIPFSTEAFF
v_gene: TRBV27
j_gene: TRBJ1-1
d_gene: .
abundance: once

CDR3nt: TGTGCCAGCAGCCTCAAGACAGGGGCCTTCTCTGGGGCCAACGTCCTGACTTTC
CDR3aa: CASSLKTGAFSGANVLTF
v_gene: TRBV5-4
j_gene: TRBJ2-6
d_gene: TRBD1
abundance: .

CDR3nt: TGTGCCAGCAGCTCGACTAGCGGGGGTGTAGAGACCCAGTACTTC
CDR3aa: CASSSTSGGVETQYF
v_gene: TRBV11-2
j_gene: TRBJ2-5
d_gene: TRBD2
abundance: .

CDR3nt: TGTGCCAGCAGCTCGCATCCGGGACAGGGTTATGGCTACACCTTC
CDR3aa: CASSSHPGQGYGYTF
v_gene: TRBV7-8
j_gene: TRBJ1-2
d_gene: TRBD1
abundance: .

CDR3nt: TGTGCCAGCAGTTTCCGCGCAGGCGGAACGACTACGACGCAGTACTTC
CDR3aa: CASSFRAGGTTTTQYF
v_gene: TRBV27
j_gene: TRBJ2-7
d_gene: .
abundance: .

CDR3nt: TGTGCCAGTAAGGTTACGGGAGGGCCGACAGATACGCAGTATTTT
CDR3aa: CASKVTGGPTDTQYF
v_gene: TRBV19
j_gene: TRBJ2-3
d_gene: TRBD2
abundance: .

CDR3nt: TGTGCCAGCGGAGGAGGGGTAGGCCGCAATCAGCCCCAGCATTTT
CDR3aa: CASGGGVGRNQPQHF
v_gene: TRBV2
j_gene: TRBJ1-5
d_gene: .
abundance: .

CDR3nt: TGTGCCAGTAGTGCCGGACACACAGATACGCAGTATTTT
CDR3aa: CASSAGHTDTQYF
v_gene: TRBV19
j_gene: TRBJ2-3
d_gene: .
abundance: .

CDR3nt: TGTGCCAGCAGCCGAACCCCTCTTACAAGCTCTGGAAACACCATATATTTT
CDR3aa: CASSRTPLTSSGNTIYF
v_gene: TRBV7-6
j_gene: TRBJ1-3
d_gene: .
abundance: .

CDR3nt: TGTGCCAGCTCACCACAACCGGGCAATGAGCAGTTCTTC
CDR3aa: CASSPQPGNEQFF
v_gene: TRBV18
j_gene: TRBJ2-1
d_gene: .
abundance: once

CDR3nt: TGTGCCAGCAGCGTCGGGACAAGCCTGGGGGGGACTGAAGCTTTCTTT
CDR3aa: CASSVGTSLGGTEAFF
v_gene: TRBV9
j_gene: TRBJ1-1
d_gene: .
abundance: .

CDR3nt: TGTGCCACCGCTAGCGGGCATAACAATGAGCAGTTCTTC
CDR3aa: CATASGHNNEQFF
v_gene: TRBV19
j_gene: TRBJ2-1
d_gene: TRBD2
abundance: .

CDR3nt: TGTGCCTGGAGTGGACTCAGGGGCTACGAGCAGTACTTC
CDR3aa: CAWSGLRGYEQYF
v_gene: TRBV30
j_gene: TRBJ2-7
d_gene: .
abundance: .

CDR3nt: TGTGCCAGCAGCTTGGCGCACGGCGGCGGTGGCTACACCTTC
CDR3aa: CASSLAHGGGGYTF
v_gene: TRBV5-6
j_gene: TRBJ1-2
d_gene: .
abundance: .

CDR3nt: TGTGCCAGCAGCTTGACCCCTGTTAGTGAAAAACTGTTTTTT
CDR3aa: CASSLTPVSEKLFF
v_gene: TRBV5-6
j_gene: TRBJ1-4
d_gene: .
abundance: .

CDR3nt: TGTGCCAGCAGCGGCCCAGTGATGAACACTGAAGCTTTCTTT
CDR3aa: CASSGPVMNTEAFF
v_gene: TRBV5-5
j_gene: TRBJ1-1
d_gene: .
abundance: .

CDR3nt: TGTGCCAGCAGTCCGGGACAGGGCTACGAGCAGTACTTC
CDR3aa: CASSPGQGYEQYF
v_gene: TRBV27
j_gene: TRBJ2-7
d_gene: TRBD1
abundance: .

CDR3nt: TGTGCCAGCAGTGTTACAGGGCACTACGAGCAGTACTTC
CDR3aa: CASSVTGHYEQYF
v_gene: TRBV2
j_gene: TRBJ2-7
d_gene: .
abundance: .

CDR3nt: TGTGCCAGCAGTCCTGGGGGGAGGGATAGCAATCAGCCCCAGCATTTT
CDR3aa: CASSPGGRDSNQPQHF
v_gene: TRBV28
j_gene: TRBJ1-5
d_gene: .
abundance: .

CDR3nt: TGTGCCAGCAGTGACCCCCGGGCTGCAGGGGAGACCCAGTACTTC
CDR3aa: CASSDPRAAGETQYF
v_gene: TRBV6-1
j_gene: TRBJ2-5
d_gene: .
abundance: .

CDR3nt: TGTGCCATCAGTGAAGGGAGGGGTGGAGGCTACACCTTC
CDR3aa: CAISEGRGGGYTF
v_gene: TRBV10-3
j_gene: TRBJ1-2
d_gene: .
abundance: .

CDR3nt: TGTGCCAGCAGTTACTCGACAGGGGAAAATTCACCCCTCCACTTT
CDR3aa: CASSYSTGENSPLHF
v_gene: TRBV6-5
j_gene: TRBJ1-6
d_gene: TRBD1
abundance: .

CDR3nt: TGTGCCAGCAGCGCGGGCCGGGGGGATAGCACAGATACGCAGTATTTT
CDR3aa: CASSAGRGDSTDTQYF
v_gene: TRBV9
j_gene: TRBJ2-3
d_gene: TRBD2
abundance: .

CDR3nt: TGTGCCAGCTCCACTTCAGGGGGCGGCGCAGATACGCAGTATTTT
CDR3aa: CASSTSGGGADTQYF
v_gene: TRBV18
j_gene: TRBJ2-3
d_gene: TRBD1
abundance: .